Given below is one TCR beta chain in context. This entry is derived from a study of shared clonotypes between healthy human individuals. V dropped 4 bases and J dropped 5; count of bases not matched to a gene: 8. The germline V gene encodes CDR1 SGHNT and CDR2 YENEEA. This CDR3 comprises 15 residues. Original handling: Junction-only sequences produced by ImmunoSEQ had no quality scores, so filtering differed. Repertoires were generated with immunoSEQ multiplex PCR, while TCRdb's copy carries only in-frame clones and drops some. V and J calls and clone size come straight from that table; D and trimming were deduced from the DNA. The table lists approximately 2.4 million clones, around 95% of them singletons. Every contributor of samples was a Caucasian grown-up residing in Nashville, Tennessee.

Material for sequencing was naive CD4+ T cells sorted from blood. Documented subset: CD45RA+ positively selected. This sequence was found in a man aged 18 to 29 in good health. The chain is built from TRBV11-3 and TRBJ2-1; TRBD2 agrees at 7 bases. The CDR3 nucleotides are TGTGCCAGCAGCTGGGGGGAGGGCCCCAACAATGAGCAGTTCTTC. Amino acid sequence: CASSWGEGPNNEQFF.